Listed below are T cell receptor beta chains from one sample, sequenced in a study of tumor-infiltrating lymphocytes in localized non-small cell lung cancer. Only in-frame clones appear in the TCRdb table, and some are missing; sequencing was by immunoSEQ multiplex PCR. The data contain some 14,000 clones, 65% to 75% of them singletons. The sample taken for sequencing was lung tumor tissue. Receptor source: a human donor with non-small cell lung cancer. Each CDR3 is given without its conserved first and last residue. A clone size is listed for some rows: how often the clone was seen (once, few, many), or a class if it is expanded.

>.|TRBJ1-2|13|TRBV7-6
ASSLATGQDYGYT
>.|TRBJ1-2|11|TRBV5-1
ASSPGTGYGYT
>medium-sized|TRBJ2-7|10|TRBV30
AWSATVGEQY
>.|TRBJ2-3|13|TRBV27
ASSSGLAGGNTQY
>.|TRBJ1-2|9|TRBV15
ATFSRGRYT
>.|TRBJ1-2|12|TRBV10-3
AISTGGINYGYT
>.|TRBJ1-2|13|TRBV10-1
ASSEAPGTGYGYT
>.|TRBJ1-4|14|TRBV15
ATSRGAAGTNEKLF
>.|TRBJ2-1|11|TRBV7-2
ASSFLQGVEQF
>.|TRBJ1-4|13|TRBV5-1
ASSLRGVANEKLF
>.|TRBJ2-2|14|TRBV11-3
ASSLMGGSNTGELF
>.|TRBJ2-5|12|TRBV5-8
ASSISRGGETQY
>.|TRBJ1-5|14|TRBV19
ASSIDVTDPWQPQH
>few|TRBJ1-5|11|TRBV6-1
ASSDMVVQPQH
>.|TRBJ2-2|15|TRBV9
ASSVTRDRVNTGELF
>.|TRBJ2-7|12|TRBV5-1
ASSSNGHTYEQY
>few|TRBJ1-6|16|TRBV7-8
ASSLADRGLSYNSPLH
>.|TRBJ2-7|12|TRBV7-2
ASSLWGGGVEQY
>.|TRBJ1-6|11|TRBV4-3
ASSQAYNSPLH
>.|TRBJ1-2|14|TRBV7-2
ASSLAQAARGRGYT
>.|TRBJ1-2|13|TRBV6-6
ASSYGDRGNYGYT
>few|TRBJ1-1|14|TRBV18
ASSLNRDRQNTEAF
>.|TRBJ1-4|13|TRBV30
ASATGWGVGEKLF
>medium-sized|TRBJ1-5|13|TRBV19
ASSMDRARDQPQH
>.|TRBJ2-7|10|TRBV7-8
ASSSGPYEQY
>.|TRBJ1-4|15|TRBV4-1
ASSQGPQGATNEKLF
>.|TRBJ1-5|13|TRBV18
ASSPREGPNQPQH
>.|TRBJ2-1|10|TRBV29-1
SVRPRGNEQF
>few|TRBJ1-5|11|TRBV11-2
ASSQSTGQPQH
>.|TRBJ2-1|13|TRBV5-3
ARSLEAGRGNEQF
>.|TRBJ1-3|12|TRBV4-1
ASSQEGTENTIY
>.|TRBJ1-1|13|TRBV5-1
ASSLGDSLNTEAF
>medium-sized|TRBJ2-3|12|TRBV2
ASRQGVGTDTQY
>.|TRBJ2-1|13|TRBV6-1
ASSEWAGSNNEQF
>.|TRBJ2-3|16|TRBV9
ASSPGLAGGSGTDTQY
>.|TRBJ2-1|12|TRBV6-6
ASGGAGGRPEQF
>.|TRBJ2-7|14|TRBV7-2
ASSPDRGRYPYEQY
>.|TRBJ1-5|13|TRBV18
ASSPLDQGRQPQH
>.|TRBJ2-4|17|TRBV19
ASSIDQGAPLLAKNIQY
>few|TRBJ2-5|13|TRBV9
ASSAGTGRAETQY
>.|TRBJ2-1|13|TRBV2
ASQIDSSSYNEQF
>.|TRBJ1-5|11|TRBV7-9
ASSLEPDRSQH
>.|TRBJ2-2|14|TRBV7-3
ASSAQAGTNTGELF
>medium-sized|TRBJ2-7|15|TRBV11-2
ASSLGFGGLATPEQY